This TCR beta chain came from a study of CD8 T cells in ankylosing spondylitis. Overall study findings and caveats: A TCR beta motif of fewer than ten highly homologous variants seemed to mark ankylosing spondylitis blood.

This clonotype has a handful of counts. Its antigen is not identified. Quantitative 5'-RACE with molecular barcodes produced the TCR beta libraries. TCRdb re-called the 5' RACE reads with MiXCR, one entry per CDR3 protein. The table shows hundreds of thousands of distinct CDR3 sequences, with around 11% occurring only once. Germline CDR1 and CDR2: DFQATT and SNEGSKA (reference sequence). This CDR3 spans 13 amino acids. V and J are TRBV20-1 and TRBJ2-1, with D possibly being TRBD2 (6 bases). This clonotype was obtained from a male donor with ankylosing spondylitis. Sequences were obtained from blood, either unsorted or a sorted T cell fraction (not recorded which). DNA of the CDR3: TGCAGAGGGGACGGGAGCTCCTACAATGAGCAGTTCTTC. As protein: CRGDGSSYNEQFF.